The clone carrying this T cell receptor (beta chain) is deemed medium-sized (0.01 to 0.1%). This sample was taken from a study of identical twins. This CDR3 contains 15 residues. Germline lookup yields CDR1 SQVTM and CDR2 ANQGSEA. V was clipped by 1 base and J by 0 bases; unmatched bases: 6. MiXCR, run by TCRdb on the 5' RACE reads, gives a single entry per CDR3 protein. The data contain over 200,000 distinct CDR3 sequences, more than 9% of them singletons. The receptor's source is a man aged 50-60 years in good health. Specimen: memory T cells sorted from blood. This chain joins TRBV29-1 and TRBJ2-7, with 7 bases aligning to TRBD1. The CDR3 loop reads CSVEGVGDSSYEQYF. For the CDR3, the DNA is TGCAGCGTTGAAGGAGTAGGGGACAGCTCCTACGAGCAGTACTTC.